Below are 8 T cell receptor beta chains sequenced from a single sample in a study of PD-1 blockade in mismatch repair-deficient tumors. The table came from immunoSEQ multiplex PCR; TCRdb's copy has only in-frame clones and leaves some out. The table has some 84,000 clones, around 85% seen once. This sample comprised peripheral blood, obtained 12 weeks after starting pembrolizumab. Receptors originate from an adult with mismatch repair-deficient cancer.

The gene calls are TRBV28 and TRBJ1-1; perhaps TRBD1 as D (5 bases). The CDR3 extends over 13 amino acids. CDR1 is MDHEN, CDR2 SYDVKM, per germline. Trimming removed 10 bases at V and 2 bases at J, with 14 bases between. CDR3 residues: CATLRGGNTEAFF. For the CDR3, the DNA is TGTGCCACTTTAAGGGGCGGTAACACTGAAGCTTTCTTT.

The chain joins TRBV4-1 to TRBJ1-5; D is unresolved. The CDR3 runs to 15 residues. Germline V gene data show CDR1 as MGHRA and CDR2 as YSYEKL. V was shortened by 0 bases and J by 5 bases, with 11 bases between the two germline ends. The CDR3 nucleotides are TGCGCCAGCAGCCAAGATAGGCAGGATTATCAGCCCCAGCATTTT. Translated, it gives CASSQDRQDYQPQHF.

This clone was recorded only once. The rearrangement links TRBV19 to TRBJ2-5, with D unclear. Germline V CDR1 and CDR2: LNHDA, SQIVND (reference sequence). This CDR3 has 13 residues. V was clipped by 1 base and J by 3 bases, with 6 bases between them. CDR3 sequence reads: CASSIVLEETQYF. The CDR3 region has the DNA TGTGCCAGTAGTATAGTCCTCGAAGAGACCCAGTACTTC.

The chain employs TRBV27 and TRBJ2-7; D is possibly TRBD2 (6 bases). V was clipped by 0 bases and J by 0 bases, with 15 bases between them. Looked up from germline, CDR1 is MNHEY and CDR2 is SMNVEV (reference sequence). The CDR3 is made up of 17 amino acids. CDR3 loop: CASSLSGREANSYEQYF. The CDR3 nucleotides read TGTGCCAGCAGTTTATCGGGTAGGGAGGCTAACTCCTACGAGCAGTACTTC.

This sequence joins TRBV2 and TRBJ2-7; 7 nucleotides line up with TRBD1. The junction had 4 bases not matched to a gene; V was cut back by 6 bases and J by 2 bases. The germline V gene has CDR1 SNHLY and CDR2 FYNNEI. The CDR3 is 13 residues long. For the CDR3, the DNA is TGTGCCAGCAGGGACAGGATGACCTACGAGCAGTACTTC. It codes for CASRDRMTYEQYF.

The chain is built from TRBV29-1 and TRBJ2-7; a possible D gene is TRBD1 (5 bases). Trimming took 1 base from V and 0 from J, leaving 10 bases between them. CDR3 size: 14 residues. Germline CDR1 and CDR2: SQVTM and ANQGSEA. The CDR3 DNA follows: TGCAGCGTTGAAGGAGAGGACACCTCCTACGAGCAGTACTTC. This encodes CSVEGEDTSYEQYF.

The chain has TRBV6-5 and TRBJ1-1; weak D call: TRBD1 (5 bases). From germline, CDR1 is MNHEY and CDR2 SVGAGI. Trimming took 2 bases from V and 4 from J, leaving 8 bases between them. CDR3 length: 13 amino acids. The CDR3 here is CASSYGGSTEAFF. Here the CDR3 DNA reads TGTGCCAGCAGTTACGGGGGGAGCACTGAAGCTTTCTTT.

In nucleotides, the CDR3 is TGTGCCAGCAAATGGACAGGGGGGGACACCATATATTTT. Translated: CASKWTGGDTIYF. The V call is TRBV6-5, the J call TRBJ1-3, with 10 positions matching TRBD1. This CDR3 has 13 residues. In germline, CDR1 is MNHEY, CDR2 SVGAGI. Trimming at V came to 7 bases and at J to 8 bases, leaving 5 bases not matched to a gene.